This record covers a single T cell receptor beta chain. Its antigen is still unknown. The sorted Tregs were CD4+CD25+CD127-/low cells. Constant-region reverse primers amplified full-length variable regions, followed by semi-nested Nested Universal Primer A PCR. TCRdb re-called the 5' RACE reads with MiXCR, one entry per CDR3 protein. This table holds approximately 4,900 distinct CDR3 sequences, approximately 72% found once. Notes on the study in general: Tumor Treg TCRs overlapped most with tumor naive CD4+ cells. The larger-cohort validation was restricted to a single TCR beta V-J rearrangement rather than whole repertoires. In terms of TCR gene usage, tumor memory CD4+ T cells clustered together with blood and lymph node memory CD4+ cells, as well as with lymph node naive CD4+ cells.

Germline CDR1 is SGDLS and CDR2 is YYNGEE. This CDR3 contains 15 residues. V dropped 0 bases and J dropped 9 bases, with 18 bases sitting between them. Sequencing was carried out using Tregs sorted from blood. This chain connects TRBV9 to TRBJ2-5; D uncertain. The sequence derives from a female donor with breast cancer. CDR3 protein: CASSVGGSPLGSQYF. Written as DNA, the CDR3 is TGTGCCAGCAGCGTAGGAGGCAGCCCCCTCGGGTCCCAGTACTTC.